Below, 32 T cell receptor beta chains from the same sample are listed, as sequenced in a study of response to subunit inactivated influenza vaccine. TCRdb re-called the RT-PCR reads through MiXCR, storing one row per CDR3 protein. The table has around 540,000 distinct CDR3 sequences, 12% seen once. Sequencing used PBMCs from blood, obtained on the day of vaccination. These receptors were taken from a man between 50 and 59 years old who received an inactivated influenza vaccine.

This clonotype was seen at least ten times. The CDR3 DNA reads TGTGCCAGCAGCCCCCCCAGCGGGACGAACACCGGGGAGCTGTTTTTT. Its translation: CASSPPSGTNTGELFF. J is TRBJ2-2 and V is TRBV9; 7 bases align to TRBD2. The CDR3 spans 16 residues. Germline CDR1 reads SGDLS; CDR2 reads YYNGEE. V dropped 4 bases and J dropped 0; count of bases not matched to a gene: 6.

This clonotype was counted a few times. The chain links TRBV18 to TRBJ2-1; D unresolved. V was trimmed by 1 base and J by 9 bases, leaving 4 bases between them. The CDR3 sequence is 11 residues long. Germline V gives CDR1 KGHSH, CDR2 LQKENI. The chain's CDR3 is CASSPRFEQFF. DNA of the CDR3: TGTGCCAGCTCACCACGGTTTGAGCAGTTCTTC.

This clonotype appeared a few times. The V gene is TRBV28, the J gene TRBJ1-1; 7 bases fit TRBD1. The CDR3 is 15 amino acids. Germline CDR1 and CDR2: MDHEN and SYDVKM. V was pared by 6 bases and J by 1 base, with 8 bases of the junction left unmatched. The CDR3 reads CASRSHQGGNTEAFF. The CDR3 region has the DNA TGTGCCAGCAGGTCGCATCAGGGGGGGAACACTGAAGCTTTCTTT.

This sequence joins TRBV6-5 and TRBJ2-3; D unclear. The CDR3 runs 12 residues. The germline V gene encodes CDR1 MNHEY and CDR2 SVGAGI. Trimming removed 5 bases at V and 5 bases at J, with 8 bases between. Here the CDR3 reads CASSPSQDTQYF. The CDR3, as DNA: TGTGCCAGCAGTCCCTCCCAAGATACGCAGTATTTT.

This clonotype was observed a handful of times. The J gene is TRBJ2-3, the V gene TRBV6-5, with 9 positions matching TRBD2. Germline V gene lookup returns CDR1 MNHEY and CDR2 SVGAGI. V shed 2 bases and J 4 bases; nucleotides not matched to a gene: 7. The length of the CDR3 is 16 residues. The CDR3 nucleotides read TGTGCCAGCAGTTACAAGGCTAGCGGGGACGCAGATACGCAGTATTTT. Encoded protein: CASSYKASGDADTQYF.

This clonotype came up many times. The rearrangement uses TRBV7-9 and TRBJ2-2, with 8 bases aligning to TRBD1. The CDR3 runs 16 residues. Germline V gene lookup returns CDR1 SEHNR and CDR2 FQNEAQ (reference sequence). Trimming at V came to 4 bases and at J to 4 bases, leaving 8 bases not matched to a gene. The CDR3 reads CASSSTGTGFTGELFF. CDR3 coding DNA: TGTGCCAGCAGCTCGACCGGGACAGGTTTCACCGGGGAGCTGTTTTTT.

The CDR3 region has the DNA TGTGCCAGCAGCCAAGATATGACCGACACAGATACGCAGTATTTT. This gives the protein CASSQDMTDTDTQYF. This chain uses TRBV4-2 with TRBJ2-3; D call uncertain. Between the trimmed V and J ends, which lost 0 bases and 2 bases, there was a span of 9 bases. This CDR3 has 15 residues. Per germline, CDR1 LGHNA and CDR2 YNFKEQ.

This clonotype was seen more than once but under ten times. V usage is TRBV7-6 and J usage is TRBJ2-1; D is unclear. The CDR3 extends over 12 amino acids. Trimming shortened V by 2 bases and J by 9 bases, and 8 bases separated the two germline ends. The germline gives CDR1 SGHVS, CDR2 FNYEAQ. The CDR3 sequence is CASSLIKGEQFF. In DNA form, the CDR3 reads TGTGCCAGCAGCTTAATAAAGGGTGAGCAGTTCTTC.

V gene TRBV28 combines with J gene TRBJ2-2; D perhaps matches TRBD2 (5 bases). The germline V gene encodes CDR1 MDHEN and CDR2 SYDVKM. Trimming left V 6 bases short and J 4 bases short, with 6 bases between. This CDR3 contains 12 residues. In DNA form, the CDR3 reads TGTGCCAGCAGGACTACCACCGGGGAGCTGTTTTTT. This encodes CASRTTTGELFF.

The table lists this clonotype with a few counts. This chain connects TRBV27 to TRBJ2-2; D not certain. Germline CDR1 is MNHEY and CDR2 is SMNVEV (reference sequence). CDR3 size: 14 residues. Trimming took 3 bases from V and 2 from J, leaving 7 bases between them. CDR3 sequence: CASSLWLNTGELFF. The CDR3 nucleotides read TGTGCCAGCAGTTTGTGGCTAAACACCGGGGAGCTGTTTTTT.

This chain connects TRBV12-3 or TRBV12-4 to TRBJ2-7, with D perhaps matching TRBD2 (5 bases). Trimming cost V 2 bases and J 0 bases, with 11 bases left between them. This CDR3 spans 15 amino acids. CDR3 loop: CASSLRERSSYEQYF. CDR3 coding DNA: TGTGCCAGCAGTTTAAGGGAGAGGAGCTCCTACGAGCAGTACTTC.

This clonotype was detected ten times or more. The chain links TRBV12-3 or TRBV12-4 to TRBJ2-3; D is possibly TRBD1 (6 bases). V was pared by 5 bases and J by 2 bases, with 11 bases between. The CDR3 covers 14 residues. The CDR3 coding sequence is TGTGCCAGCAGTGACAGGATATACACAGATACGCAGTATTTT. Translated: CASSDRIYTDTQYF.

The genes are TRBV20-1 and TRBJ2-3, with a tentative D call TRBD2 (5 bases). Trimming removed 1 base from V and 0 bases from J, with 17 bases in between. The germline CDR1 and CDR2 sequences are DFQATT and SNEGSKA (reference sequence). The CDR3 runs 17 residues. Written as DNA, the CDR3 is TGCAGTGCTAGAGTAATAAAAAGCGGTACTAGCACAGATACGCAGTATTTT. It yields the protein CSARVIKSGTSTDTQYF.

This clonotype was counted at least ten times. The chain joins TRBV7-2 to TRBJ2-4; 8 bases line up with TRBD2. V shed 2 bases, J shed 15 bases, and the junction held 9 bases outside the gene matches. This CDR3 spans 13 amino acids. CDR1 is SGHTA and CDR2 is FQGNSA in the germline V gene. The CDR3 region is CASSLIGGRTAYF. The CDR3, as DNA: TGTGCCAGCAGCTTAATCGGCGGGAGGACGGCGTACTTC.

The chain has TRBV6-1 and TRBJ2-1; D may be TRBD2 (5 bases). Germline V lookup: CDR1 MNHNS, CDR2 SASEGT. The CDR3 has 13 residues. Trimming left V 7 bases short and J 8 bases short, with 15 bases between. CDR3 loop: CASKARPEDEQFF. The CDR3 region has the DNA TGTGCCAGCAAGGCCCGACCGGAGGATGAGCAGTTCTTC.

This clonotype has a count of ten or more. The CDR3 here is CASRQGLPYGYTF. The CDR3 region has the DNA TGTGCCAGCAGACAGGGCCTGCCCTATGGCTACACCTTC. The V gene is TRBV28, the J gene TRBJ1-2; D may be TRBD1 (6 bases). The CDR3 has 13 amino acids. Trimming stripped 6 bases from V and 4 bases from J, with 12 bases between. Germline loops: CDR1 MDHEN, CDR2 SYDVKM.

This clonotype has just a few counts. The gene calls are TRBV28 and TRBJ2-2, with D perhaps matching TRBD1 or TRBD2 (5 bases each). V lost 6 bases and J 4 bases, leaving 15 bases between the germline ends. Germline CDR1 is MDHEN and CDR2 is SYDVKM. The CDR3 consists of 15 residues. The CDR3 DNA reads TGTGCCAGCAGCATGGGACCAAGGGGCACCGGGGAGCTGTTTTTT. It codes for CASSMGPRGTGELFF. Full variable domain (remainder filled in from reference TRBV28 and TRBJ2-2): DVKVTQSSRYLVKRTGEKVFLECVQDMDHENMFWYRQDPGLGLRLIYFSYDVKMKEKGDIPEGYSVSREKKERFSLILESASTNQTSMYLCASSMGPRGTGELFFGEGSRLTVL.

The chain carries TRBV12-3 or TRBV12-4 and TRBJ2-2; 10 positions agree with TRBD1. Trimming took 5 bases from V and 2 from J; bases not matched to a gene: 2. The CDR3 spans 15 residues. CDR3 in amino acids: CASSGTGANTGELFF. The DNA for the CDR3 is TGTGCCAGCAGTGGGACAGGGGCAAACACCGGGGAGCTGTTTTTT.

This clonotype was detected only a few times. J is TRBJ1-1 and V is TRBV3-1; D uncertain. V was clipped by 1 base and J by 4 bases, with 4 bases between them. The CDR3 has 12 amino acids. The germline V gene has CDR1 LGHDT and CDR2 YNNKEL (reference sequence). The CDR3 coding sequence is TGTGCCAGCAGCCAAGGGTTCACTGAAGCTTTCTTT. Its protein is CASSQGFTEAFF.

The genes are TRBV2 and TRBJ1-1; a weak D match, TRBD1 (5 bases). The CDR3 covers 12 residues. Trimming shortened V by 7 bases and J by 4 bases, and 10 bases separated the two germline ends. The germline gives CDR1 SNHLY, CDR2 FYNNEI. Here the CDR3 DNA reads TGTGCCAGCAAGGAAGGGGTCACTGAAGCTTTCTTT. Amino acids: CASKEGVTEAFF.

This clonotype was counted only a few times. CDR3 DNA: TGTGCCAGCAGCCAAGTCATCGGACGGGGGGGCATGACGAACACCGGGGAGCTGTTTTTT. It is translated as CASSQVIGRGGMTNTGELFF. The rearrangement uses TRBV4-2 and TRBJ2-2, with TRBD2 matching over 8 bases. CDR1 is LGHNA and CDR2 is YNFKEQ in the germline V gene. The CDR3 length is 20 residues. Losses at the gene ends were 1 base for V and 0 bases for J; bases not matched to a gene: 13.

The rearrangement uses TRBV3-1 and TRBJ1-2; D remains unclear. Germline values: CDR1 LGHDT, CDR2 YNNKEL (reference sequence). The CDR3 loop spans 12 amino acids. Between the trimmed V and J ends, which lost 4 bases and 8 bases, there was a span of 11 bases. The DNA for the CDR3 is TGTGCCAGCAGCCTCAGGTCTGGCGGCTACACCTTC. Its translation is CASSLRSGGYTF.

This chain uses TRBV20-1 with TRBJ1-2; no clear D. CDR3 length: 12 residues. CDR1 and CDR2 from the germline V gene are DFQATT and SNEGSKA (reference sequence). Trimming took off 3 bases at V and 5 bases at J, with 10 bases between the two ends. This chain's CDR3 is CSASGGLYGYTF. The CDR3 nucleotides read TGCAGTGCTAGTGGCGGACTTTATGGCTACACCTTC.

This clonotype came up a few times. The chain has TRBV9 and TRBJ2-1; 13 bases line up with TRBD2. Germline-derived CDR1 and CDR2 are SGDLS and YYNGEE. This CDR3 region has 17 residues. J was trimmed by 4 bases and V by 4 bases; bases with no gene match: 8. CDR3 nucleotides: TGTGCCAGCAGCCCAACTAGCGGGGGGGCCTCGTACAATGAGCAGTTCTTC. It codes for CASSPTSGGASYNEQFF.

This clonotype was detected only a few times. The chain joins TRBV14 to TRBJ2-3; tentatively, D is TRBD2 (6 bases). The CDR3 sequence is 15 residues long. The V gene lost 0 bases and the J gene lost 6 bases, with 13 bases spanning the gap. Germline V gene lookup returns CDR1 SGHDN and CDR2 FVKESK. DNA for the CDR3: TGTGCCAGCAGCCAAGATCGGGCCCGGGGGGATACGCAGTATTTT. As protein: CASSQDRARGDTQYF.

This clonotype was counted between two and nine times. The genes are TRBV28 and TRBJ2-5; D is uncertain. Trimming took 5 bases from V and 4 from J, leaving 11 bases between them. The CDR3 runs 13 residues. Germline V gene data show CDR1 as MDHEN and CDR2 as SYDVKM. CDR3 sequence reads: CASSLTPRETQYF. CDR3 sequence (DNA): TGTGCCAGCAGTCTCACACCCCGAGAGACCCAGTACTTC.

This clonotype was counted ten times or more. One junction end does not reproduce the germline sequence, and a read error may be involved. The V call is TRBV4-1, the J call TRBJ2-1; 8 nucleotides match TRBD2. CDR3 length: 15 residues. Germline V gene lookup returns CDR1 MGHRA and CDR2 YSYEKL. The CDR3 here is CASSQERGATNKQFF. The CDR3 bases are TGCGCCAGCAGCCAAGAGCGGGGGGCTACCAATAAGCAGTTCTTC.

This clonotype showed up many times. The chain links TRBV25-1 to TRBJ2-1; 11 positions match TRBD2. Per germline, CDR1 MGHDK and CDR2 SYGVNS. Unmatched junction bases numbered 5, after V lost 2 bases and J lost 5 bases. CDR3 length: 16 amino acids. The CDR3 protein is CASSELAGGMNNEQFF. CDR3 DNA sequence: TGTGCCAGCAGTGAACTAGCGGGAGGCATGAACAATGAGCAGTTCTTC.

Comments on this clonotype: A much more abundant neighbour one base away suggests this may be a read error. J is TRBJ2-7 and V is TRBV6-1; the D is unclear. CDR1 MNHNS and CDR2 SASEGT come from the germline V gene. Between the trimmed V and J ends, which lost 1 base and 2 bases, there was a span of 3 bases. The CDR3 is 12 amino acids. CDR3 region: CASSEDTYEQYF. DNA for the CDR3: TGTGCCAGCAGTGAAGACACCTACGAGCAGTACTTC.

This clonotype was picked up a small number of times. This chain connects TRBV12-3 or TRBV12-4 to TRBJ1-4, with TRBD1 matching 8 bases. With 3 bases clipped from V and 7 bases from J, the junction kept 10 bases outside the gene matches. This CDR3 contains 16 residues. In DNA form, the CDR3 reads TGTGCCAGCAGTTTTCAGGGGGCGCATGGTGTTGAAAAACTGTTTTTT. This sequence encodes CASSFQGAHGVEKLFF.

This clonotype was observed a handful of times. The rearrangement links TRBV28 to TRBJ2-5; 12 bases fit TRBD1. This CDR3 is 16 amino acids long. J gave up 5 bases and V 7 bases, and 11 bases lay outside the gene matches. CDR1 MDHEN and CDR2 SYDVKM come from the germline V gene. CDR3 amino acids: CASTPSGTGGRETQYF. CDR3 bases: TGTGCCAGCACTCCATCCGGGACAGGGGGCCGGGAGACCCAGTACTTC.

In its sample, this clonotype was seen many times. The chain carries TRBV12-3 or TRBV12-4 and TRBJ2-3; 9 positions match TRBD2. The J segment lost 3 bases and the V segment lost 5 bases, leaving 9 bases of the junction unmatched. The CDR3 is 16 residues long. For the CDR3, the DNA is TGTGCCAGCAGTCCGCCACGACTAGCGGAGACAGATACGCAGTATTTT. Translating it yields CASSPPRLAETDTQYF.